This paragraph covers one T cell receptor beta chain sequence. The data belong to a study of T cells in Graves' hyperthyroidism and ophthalmopathy. This CDR3 is 12 amino acids long. Trimming at V came to 8 bases and at J to 11 bases, leaving 6 bases not matched to a gene. Germline CDR1 reads MDHEN; CDR2 reads SYDVKM. Amplification of TCR beta CDR3 regions used RNA as the template. TCR CDR3 underwent first-round RT-PCR with the HTBI primer set. Each CDR3 protein is one row after TCRdb ran MiXCR on the multiplex PCR reads. The table has 300,000 to 400,000 distinct CDR3 sequences, 13% seen once. The specimen sequenced was blood. The source of this sequence is a woman under 30 with Graves' hyperthyroidism. The chain recombines TRBV28 with TRBJ1-1; 12 nucleotides match TRBD1. CDR3 in DNA: TGTGCCAGCGGGGGACAGGGGGCAAAGGCTTTCTTT. This sequence encodes CASGGQGAKAFF.